This T cell receptor (beta chain) was captured in a study of radiation and T cells in renal cell carcinoma. Broader study findings: Top tumor clonotypes rose in blood 2 weeks post-radiation, then contracted.

Sequenced by immunoSEQ multiplex PCR; TCRdb stores in-frame clones only, minus some. Of fewer than 200,000 clones listed, 88% are singletons. The CDR3 length is 16 residues. Trimming at V came to 0 bases and at J to 3 bases, leaving 8 bases not matched to a gene. The germline CDR1 and CDR2 sequences are SGDLS and YYNGEE. The time point denotes: blood 4 weeks post-SBRT, at nephrectomy. Regarding treatment: 15 Gy SBRT to primary tumor, nephrectomy 4 weeks later. Nephrectomy followed 15 Gy stereotactic body radiation by 4 weeks. The tumor was a clear cell renal cell carcinoma. A note on this clone: Its antigen remains unknown.

The input for sequencing was blood, taken from a patient whose treatment included radiotherapy and nephrectomy. V gene TRBV9 combines with J gene TRBJ1-1; 7 bases agree with TRBD1. The clonotype was recovered from a woman in her forties or fifties with renal cell carcinoma. The CDR3 DNA reads TGTGCCAGCAGCGTAGTTAAAGGGGGCAGGGACACTGAAGCTTTCTTT. Amino acids: CASSVVKGGRDTEAFF. Full variable domain (outside the CDR3, taken from reference TRBV9 and TRBJ1-1): DSGVTQTPKHLITATGQRVTLRCSPRSGDLSVYWYQQSLDQGLQFLIQYYNGEERAKGNILERFSAQQFPDLHSELNLSSLELGDSALYFCASSVVKGGRDTEAFFGQGTRLTVV.